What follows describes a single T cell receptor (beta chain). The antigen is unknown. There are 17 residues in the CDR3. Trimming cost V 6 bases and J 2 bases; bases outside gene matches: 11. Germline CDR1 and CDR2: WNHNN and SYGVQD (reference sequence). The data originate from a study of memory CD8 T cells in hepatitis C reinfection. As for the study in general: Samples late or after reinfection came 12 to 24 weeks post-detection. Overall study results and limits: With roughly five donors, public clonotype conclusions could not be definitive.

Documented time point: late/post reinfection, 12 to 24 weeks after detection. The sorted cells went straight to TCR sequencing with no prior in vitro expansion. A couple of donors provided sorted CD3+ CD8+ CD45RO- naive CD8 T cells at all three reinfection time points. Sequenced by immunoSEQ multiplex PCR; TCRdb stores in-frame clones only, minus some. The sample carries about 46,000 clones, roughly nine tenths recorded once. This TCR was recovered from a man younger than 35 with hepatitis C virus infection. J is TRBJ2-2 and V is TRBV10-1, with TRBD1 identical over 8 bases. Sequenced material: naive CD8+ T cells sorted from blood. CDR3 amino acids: CASSQSPGQVNTGELFF. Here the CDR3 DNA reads TGCGCCAGCAGCCAATCGCCGGGACAGGTTAACACCGGGGAGCTGTTTTTT.